This T cell receptor beta chain came from a study of blood T cell repertoires in COVID-19. The CDR3 has 21 amino acids. V lost 3 bases to trimming and J lost 6 bases, with 35 bases between them. The germline V gene has CDR1 MNHEY and CDR2 SMNVEV (reference sequence). Measured with immunoSEQ multiplex PCR; TCRdb has only the in-frame clones, and not every one. The profile covers about 49,000 clones, with less than 90% appearing a single time and over 9.5% taken by the ten largest. This chain joins TRBV27 and TRBJ1-1, with D maybe TRBD1 (6 bases). Sequencing was performed on peripheral blood. This receptor was obtained from a human donor in a cohort sampled during active COVID-19. Here the CDR3 DNA reads TGTGCCAGCAGTTTCTGGGAGAATAATCAGGGGCTACAATTCCCATTCGCTGAAGCTTTCTTT. Translating gives CASSFWENNQGLQFPFAEAFF.